This T cell receptor (beta chain) originates from a study of beta chain features in type 1 diabetes. Broader study findings: The similarity of naive, central memory and Treg TCRB repertoires appeared greater among patients than among healthy donors.

Turning to this clone: Antigen unknown.

Expressed TCRB transcripts were sequenced because the entire RNA isolate underwent reverse transcription. The data were produced by immunoSEQ multiplex PCR, yet TCRdb's version contains in-frame clones alone and is incomplete. Here the sample spans roughly 300,000 clones, roughly 8% being singletons. This TCR derives from a young woman in good health. The sample taken for sequencing was central memory CD4+ T cells from blood.

CDR3 sequence reads: CASSLLSRGTIYF. The CDR3, as DNA: TGTGCCAGCAGTTTATTGAGCAGGGGCACCATATATTTT. The V and J genes are TRBV28 and TRBJ1-3, with D possibly matching TRBD1 (6 bases). Looked up from germline, CDR1 is MDHEN and CDR2 is SYDVKM. V was clipped by 1 base and J by 9 bases, with 10 bases between them. The length of the CDR3 is 13 residues.